The 9 T cell receptor beta chains in this list originate from one sample, sequenced in a study of cytomegalovirus exposure and HLA in healthy donors. The PCR ran on 60 Vbeta and 13 Jbeta primers. Libraries were prepared by immunoSEQ multiplex PCR; TCRdb keeps only in-frame clonotypes and omits some of them. Found here are about 130,000 clones, around 74% of them singletons; the top ten hold less than 7%. The sample taken for sequencing was PBMCs. Receptors were obtained from a woman aged 45-65 years in good health and CMV-seropositive.

The chain combines TRBV5-1 with TRBJ1-2; D might be TRBD1 (6 bases). CDR1 and CDR2 from the germline V gene are SGHRS and YFSETQ. CDR3 length equals 16 residues. The V gene lost 4 bases and the J gene lost 0 bases, with 16 bases spanning the gap. The CDR3 bases are TGCGCCAGCAGCCAGAAACGGGACATCGCTAACTATGGCTACACCTTC. It specifies CASSQKRDIANYGYTF.

V is TRBV21-1 and J is TRBJ1-1; the DNA was not compared with TRBD1, the D call given in the table. TRBV21-1 represents a pseudogene. The length of the CDR3 is 12 residues. Written as DNA, the CDR3 is TGTGCCAGCAGCTATACAGGCCTTGAAGCTTTCTTT. Amino acid sequence: CASSYTGLEAFF.

The chain employs TRBV10-3 and TRBJ2-5, with 9 positions matching TRBD2. This CDR3 spans 15 amino acids. V was pared by 2 bases and J by 4 bases, with 5 bases of the junction left unmatched. Germline-derived CDR1 and CDR2 are ENHRY and SYGVKD. CDR3 protein: CAISELAGLGETQYF. The DNA for the CDR3 is TGTGCCATCAGTGAGCTAGCGGGGTTAGGAGAGACCCAGTACTTC.

The chain recombines TRBV2 with TRBJ2-3; D is unresolved. The CDR3 has 13 amino acids. The germline CDR1 and CDR2 sequences are SNHLY and FYNNEI. Trimming took 8 bases from V and 3 from J, leaving 12 bases between them. In nucleotides, the CDR3 is TGTGCCAGCGCGGCGGATCTTACAGATACGCAGTATTTT. Translating gives CASAADLTDTQYF.

The sample holds a few counts of this clone. The chain employs TRBV6-1 and TRBJ1-1; no reliable D call. The CDR3 runs to 12 residues. The germline V and J ends were trimmed by 6 bases and 6 bases, with 11 bases remaining between them. Germline V gene data show CDR1 as MNHNS and CDR2 as SASEGT. CDR3 sequence: CASRASGPEAFF. CDR3 sequence (DNA): TGTGCCAGCAGGGCGTCGGGTCCTGAAGCTTTCTTT.

V usage is TRBV10-3 and J usage is TRBJ1-5, with D possibly matching TRBD1 (5 bases). Germline V gives CDR1 ENHRY, CDR2 SYGVKD. The CDR3 extends over 13 amino acids. V was cut by 3 bases and J by 2 bases, with 5 bases left in between. The CDR3 region has the DNA TGTGCCATCAGTGACAGGGGCAATCAGCCCCAGCATTTT. Amino acid sequence: CAISDRGNQPQHF.

The chain has TRBV27 and TRBJ2-3, with a tentative D call TRBD2 (5 bases). The CDR3 loop spans 13 amino acids. The V gene lost 6 bases and the J gene lost 7 bases, with 14 bases spanning the gap. Looked up from germline, CDR1 is MNHEY and CDR2 is SMNVEV (reference sequence). The CDR3 DNA reads TGTGCCAGCAGGCGGGTCTCATTGAATACGCAGTATTTT. Translating gives CASRRVSLNTQYF.

The CDR3 region is CAWSSGTGRLSPLHF. The CDR3 region has the DNA TGTGCCTGGAGTTCGGGGACAGGACGGTTATCACCCCTCCACTTT. The V and J genes are TRBV30 and TRBJ1-6; 8 bases fit TRBD1. V trimming: 2 bases; J trimming: 10 bases; junction bases outside the gene matches: 10. The germline V gene encodes CDR1 GTSNPN and CDR2 SVGIG (reference sequence). This CDR3 is built from 15 residues.

The CDR3 DNA sequence: TGCGCCAGCAGTGAGGGGAGATTCGGTCGTCAGCCCCAGCATTTT. Translating it yields CASSEGRFGRQPQHF. The chain couples TRBV10-2 to TRBJ1-5; D call uncertain. V was shortened by 2 bases and J by 6 bases, with 14 bases between the two germline ends. Germline V CDR1 and CDR2: WSHSY, SAAADI. The CDR3 is 15 residues long.